This TCR beta chain appears in the sequencing data of a study of cytomegalovirus exposure and HLA in healthy donors. Study-level results: Later work associated roughly 17,000 TCR beta sequences with HLA alleles at 0.05 false discovery rate. Most of the TCR beta V segments (in an earlier analysis) were productive either about 87% or about 30% of the time. What was likely a sequencing artifact was a cluster of highly shared sequence variants.

Healthy donors of bone marrow made up the group. This clone was seen a single time. The target antigen is unknown. PCR involved 60 Vbeta and 13 Jbeta primers. Method: immunoSEQ multiplex PCR; TCRdb's copy keeps in-frame clones and lacks some. The sample contains approximately 110,000 clones, about three quarters of which appear only once. The V gene's germline CDR1 is MNHNS and CDR2 SASEGT. This CDR3 has 14 residues. Trimming removed 6 bases from V and 5 bases from J; junction bases left unmatched: 3. The sequence came from a female donor in good health and CMV-seropositive. The chain recombines TRBV6-1 with TRBJ2-3, with TRBD2 matching 12 bases. The source material was PBMCs. The CDR3 protein is CASRTSGGIDTQYF. CDR3 DNA sequence: TGTGCCAGCAGGACTAGCGGGGGTATAGATACGCAGTATTTT.